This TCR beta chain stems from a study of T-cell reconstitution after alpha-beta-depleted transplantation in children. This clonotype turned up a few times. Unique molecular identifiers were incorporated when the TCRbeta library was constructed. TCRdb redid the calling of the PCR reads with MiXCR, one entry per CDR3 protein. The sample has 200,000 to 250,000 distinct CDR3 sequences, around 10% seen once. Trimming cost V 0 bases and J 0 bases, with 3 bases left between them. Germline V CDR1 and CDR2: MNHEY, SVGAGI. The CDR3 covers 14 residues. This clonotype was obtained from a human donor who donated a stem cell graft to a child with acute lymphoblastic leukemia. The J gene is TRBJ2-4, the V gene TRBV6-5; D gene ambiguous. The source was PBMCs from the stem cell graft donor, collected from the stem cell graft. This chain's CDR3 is CASSYSLAKNIQYF. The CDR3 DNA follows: TGTGCCAGCAGTTACTCCCTAGCCAAAAACATTCAGTACTTC.